The 5 T cell receptor beta chains presented below share a single source sample, sequenced in a study of read filtering for tumor transcriptome and immune sequencing. This library used approximately 390 ng RNA and molecular barcoded adaptors spanning alpha/delta and beta/gamma chains. A single record per CDR3 protein comes from TCRdb applying MiXCR to the reads. The sample lists approximately 43,000 distinct CDR3 sequences, roughly 13% occurring once. The sample consisted of a population of CD138-negative cells sorted from bone marrow. These receptors were collected from a donor aged 40 or over with multiple myeloma.

On this clonotype: One end of the junction does not line up with germline, which may come from a read error. DNA of the CDR3: TGCAGTGCTAGATCCGCTCGGCTAGCGGGAGGGGCTGGGGCCTACGTCCTGACTTTC. Protein sequence: CSARSARLAGGAGAYVLTF. The rearrangement joins TRBV20-1 to TRBJ2-6; 12 positions agree with TRBD2. Germline V gene sequence: CDR1 DFQATT, CDR2 SNEGSKA (reference sequence). CDR3 length: 19 amino acids.

This clonotype occurred a few times. CDR3 protein: CASNRFSGNTIYF. The CDR3 DNA follows: TGTGCCAGCAACAGGTTCTCTGGAAACACCATATATTTT. The chain recombines TRBV7-2 with TRBJ1-3; perhaps TRBD1 as D (5 bases). V lost 7 bases, J lost 0 bases, and 7 bases lay in between. Germline CDR1 and CDR2: SGHTA and FQGNSA. CDR3 length equals 13 residues.

The gene calls are TRBV4-1 and TRBJ2-3; perhaps TRBD2 as D (5 bases). This CDR3 contains 18 residues. CDR1 and CDR2 (germline): MGHRA, YSYEKL. Trimming removed 1 base from V and 1 base from J, with 18 bases in between. The CDR3 loop is CASSQGPLAVVGTDTQYF. In DNA, the CDR3 is TGCGCCAGCAGCCAAGGGCCCCTAGCTGTGGTCGGCACAGATACGCAGTATTTT.

As regards this clonotype: With a much larger clone just one base away, this may be a read error. This rearrangement joins TRBV15 to TRBJ1-5; no definite D call. CDR3 size: 15 residues. Per the germline V gene, CDR1 is LNHNV and CDR2 is YYDKDF (reference sequence). Trimming removed 0 bases from V and 6 bases from J, with 12 bases in between. CDR3 sequence reads: CATSRDKQASQPQHF. CDR3 coding DNA: TGTGCCACCAGCAGAGATAAGCAGGCTAGTCAGCCCCAGCATTTT.

This clonotype was seen at least ten times. The rearrangement links TRBV10-3 to TRBJ2-7; 10 nucleotides line up with TRBD2. CDR1 and CDR2 from the germline V gene are ENHRY and SYGVKD. The V and J ends lost 10 bases and 1 base, in that order; junction bases with no gene match: 7. The CDR3 spans 14 residues. CDR3 sequence reads: CASRTSGGSYEQYF. In nucleotides, the CDR3 is TGTGCCAGCCGGACTAGCGGCGGTTCCTACGAGCAGTACTTC.